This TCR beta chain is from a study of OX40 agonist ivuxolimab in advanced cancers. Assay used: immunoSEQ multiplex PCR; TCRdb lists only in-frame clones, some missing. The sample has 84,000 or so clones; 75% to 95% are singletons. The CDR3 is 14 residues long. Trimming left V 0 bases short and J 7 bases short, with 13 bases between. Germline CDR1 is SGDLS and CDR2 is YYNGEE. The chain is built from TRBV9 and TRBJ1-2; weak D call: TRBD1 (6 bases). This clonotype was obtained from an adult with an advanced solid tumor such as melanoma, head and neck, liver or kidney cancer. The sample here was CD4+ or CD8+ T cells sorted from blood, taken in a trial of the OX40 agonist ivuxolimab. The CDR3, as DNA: TGTGCCAGCAGCGTAGAGGGGGGAGGAGCTGGCTACACCTTC. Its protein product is CASSVEGGGAGYTF. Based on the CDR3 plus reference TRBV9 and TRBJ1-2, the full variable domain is DSGVTQTPKHLITATGQRVTLRCSPRSGDLSVYWYQQSLDQGLQFLIQYYNGEERAKGNILERFSAQQFPDLHSELNLSSLELGDSALYFCASSVEGGGAGYTFGSGTRLTVV.